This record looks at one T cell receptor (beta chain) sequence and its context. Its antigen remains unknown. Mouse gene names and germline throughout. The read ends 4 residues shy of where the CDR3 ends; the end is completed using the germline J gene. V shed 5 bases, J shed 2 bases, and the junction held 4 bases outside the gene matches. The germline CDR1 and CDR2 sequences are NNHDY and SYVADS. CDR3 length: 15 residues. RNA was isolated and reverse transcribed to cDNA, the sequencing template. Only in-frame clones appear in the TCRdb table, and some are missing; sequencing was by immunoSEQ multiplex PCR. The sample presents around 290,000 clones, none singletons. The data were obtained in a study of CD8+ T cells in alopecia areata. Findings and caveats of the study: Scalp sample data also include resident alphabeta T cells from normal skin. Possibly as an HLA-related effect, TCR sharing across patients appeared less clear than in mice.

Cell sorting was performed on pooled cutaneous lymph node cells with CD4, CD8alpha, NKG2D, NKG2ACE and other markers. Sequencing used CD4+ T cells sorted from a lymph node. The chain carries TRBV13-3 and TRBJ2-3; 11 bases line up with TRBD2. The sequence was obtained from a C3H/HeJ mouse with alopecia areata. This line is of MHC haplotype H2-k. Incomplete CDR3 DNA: TGTGCCAGCAGGCGGGACTGGGGGACTGCAGAA. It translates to CASRRDWGTAE. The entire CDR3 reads CASRRDWGTAETLYF.